This T cell receptor beta chain was retrieved from a study of shared clonotypes between healthy human individuals. Generated by immunoSEQ multiplex PCR, the TCRdb table keeps only in-frame clones and is missing some. The sample yields some 2,400,000 clones, nearly 97% seen once. The TCR originated in a man younger than 30 in good health. The sequencing input was naive CD4+ T cells sorted from blood. Subset in this sample: CD45RA+ positively selected.

Here the CDR3 reads CASSVEEAMNTEAFF. The CDR3 nucleotides are TGTGCCAGCAGCGTAGAGGAGGCCATGAACACTGAAGCTTTCTTT. The V gene is TRBV9, the J gene TRBJ1-1; no reliable D call. V was clipped by 0 bases and J by 0 bases, with 9 bases between them. The germline CDR1 and CDR2 sequences are SGDLS and YYNGEE. CDR3 length: 15 amino acids.